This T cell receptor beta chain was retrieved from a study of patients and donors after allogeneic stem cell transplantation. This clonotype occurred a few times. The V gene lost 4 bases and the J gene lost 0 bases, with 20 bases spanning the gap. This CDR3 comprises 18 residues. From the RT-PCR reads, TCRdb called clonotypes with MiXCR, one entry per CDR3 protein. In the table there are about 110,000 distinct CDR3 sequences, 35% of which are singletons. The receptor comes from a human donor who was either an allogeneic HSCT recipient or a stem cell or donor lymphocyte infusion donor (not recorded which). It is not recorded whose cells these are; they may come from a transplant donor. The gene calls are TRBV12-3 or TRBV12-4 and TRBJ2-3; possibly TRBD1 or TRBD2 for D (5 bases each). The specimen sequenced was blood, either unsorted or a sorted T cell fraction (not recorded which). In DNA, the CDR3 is TGTGCCAGCAGTTCCTTGGACACCTGGGAGAAAAGCACAGATACGCAGTATTTT. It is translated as CASSSLDTWEKSTDTQYF.